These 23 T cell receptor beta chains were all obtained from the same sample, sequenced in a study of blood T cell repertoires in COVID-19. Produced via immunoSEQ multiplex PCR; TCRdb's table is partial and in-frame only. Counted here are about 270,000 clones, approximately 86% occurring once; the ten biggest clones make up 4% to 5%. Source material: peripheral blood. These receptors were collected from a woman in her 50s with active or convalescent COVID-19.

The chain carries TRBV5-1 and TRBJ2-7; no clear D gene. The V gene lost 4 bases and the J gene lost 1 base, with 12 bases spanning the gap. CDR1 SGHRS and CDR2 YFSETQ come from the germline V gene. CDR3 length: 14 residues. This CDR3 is CASSLLTDSYEQYF. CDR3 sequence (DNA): TGCGCCAGCAGCCTTTTAACTGATTCCTACGAGCAGTACTTC.

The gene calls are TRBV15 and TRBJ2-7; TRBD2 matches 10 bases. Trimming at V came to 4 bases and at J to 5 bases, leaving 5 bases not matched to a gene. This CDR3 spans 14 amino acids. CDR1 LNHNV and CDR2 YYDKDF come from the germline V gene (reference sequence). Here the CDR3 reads CATSTLAGVDEQYF. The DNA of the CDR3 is TGTGCCACCAGCACCCTAGCGGGAGTGGACGAGCAGTACTTC.

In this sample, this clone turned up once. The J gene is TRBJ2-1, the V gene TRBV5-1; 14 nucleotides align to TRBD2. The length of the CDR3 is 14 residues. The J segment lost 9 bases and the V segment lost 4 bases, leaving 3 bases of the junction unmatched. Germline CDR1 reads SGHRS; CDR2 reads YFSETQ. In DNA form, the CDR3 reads TGCGCCAGCAGCATCGGACTAGCGGGAGGTGAGCAGTTCTTC. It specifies CASSIGLAGGEQFF.

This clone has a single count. The CDR3: CASSLLAGAHEQFF. As DNA, the CDR3 is TGTGCCAGCAGTCTTCTAGCGGGAGCCCATGAGCAGTTCTTC. This chain uses TRBV27 with TRBJ2-1; TRBD2 agrees at 10 bases. The CDR3 is 14 residues long. V lost 5 bases to trimming and J lost 8 bases; unmatched junction nucleotides: 6. CDR1 is MNHEY and CDR2 is SMNVEV in the germline V gene (reference sequence).

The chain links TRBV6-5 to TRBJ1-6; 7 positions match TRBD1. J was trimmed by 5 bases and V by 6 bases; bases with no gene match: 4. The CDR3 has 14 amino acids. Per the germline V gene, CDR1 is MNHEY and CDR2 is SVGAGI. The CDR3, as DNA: TGTGCCAGCAGGTCTACAGGGGATAATTCACCCCTCCACTTT. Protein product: CASRSTGDNSPLHF.

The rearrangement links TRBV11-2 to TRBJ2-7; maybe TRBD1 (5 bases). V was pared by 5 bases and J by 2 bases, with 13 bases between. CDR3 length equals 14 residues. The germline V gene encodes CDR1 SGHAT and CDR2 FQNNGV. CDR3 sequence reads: CASSPRQLTYEQYF. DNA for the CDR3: TGTGCCAGCAGCCCGAGACAGCTTACCTACGAGCAGTACTTC.

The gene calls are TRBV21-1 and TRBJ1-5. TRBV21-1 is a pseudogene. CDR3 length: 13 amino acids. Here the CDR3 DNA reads TGTGCCAGCAGCAAAATCATTCGGCAGCCCCAGCATTTT. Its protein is CASSKIIRQPQHF.

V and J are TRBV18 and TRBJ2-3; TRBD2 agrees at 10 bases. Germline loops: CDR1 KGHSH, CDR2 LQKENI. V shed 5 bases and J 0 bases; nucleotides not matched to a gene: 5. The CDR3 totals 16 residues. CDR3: CASSDGLAASTDTQYF. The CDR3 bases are TGTGCCAGCTCAGATGGACTAGCGGCAAGCACAGATACGCAGTATTTT.

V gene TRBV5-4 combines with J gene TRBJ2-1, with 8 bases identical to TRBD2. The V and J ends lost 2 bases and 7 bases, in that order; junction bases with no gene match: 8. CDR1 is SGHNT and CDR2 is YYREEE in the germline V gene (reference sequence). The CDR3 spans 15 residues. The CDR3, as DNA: TGTGCCAGCAGCTTTCTCGGGAGGGCCGGAAATGAGCAGTTCTTC. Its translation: CASSFLGRAGNEQFF.

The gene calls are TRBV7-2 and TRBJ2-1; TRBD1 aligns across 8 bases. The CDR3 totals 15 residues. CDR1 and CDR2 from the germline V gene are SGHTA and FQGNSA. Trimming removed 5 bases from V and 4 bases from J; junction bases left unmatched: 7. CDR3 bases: TGTGCCAGCAGCGCAGGACAGGGTTGGTACAATGAGCAGTTCTTC. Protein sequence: CASSAGQGWYNEQFF.

The DNA for the CDR3 is TGTGCCAGCAGTGTGACAGGAGGTGTTCGTTCACCCCTCCACTTT. The encoded protein is CASSVTGGVRSPLHF. The rearrangement uses TRBV2 and TRBJ1-6, with D possibly TRBD1 on 6 matching bases. Germline V gives CDR1 SNHLY, CDR2 FYNNEI. The CDR3 has 15 amino acids. V shed 4 bases and J shed 9 bases, with 16 bases lying between them.

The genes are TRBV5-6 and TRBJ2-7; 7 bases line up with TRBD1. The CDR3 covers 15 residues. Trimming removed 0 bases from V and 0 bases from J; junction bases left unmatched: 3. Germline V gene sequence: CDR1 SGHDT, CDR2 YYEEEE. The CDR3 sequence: CASSLGSGGSYEQYF. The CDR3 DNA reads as TGTGCCAGCAGCTTGGGGTCAGGGGGCTCCTACGAGCAGTACTTC.

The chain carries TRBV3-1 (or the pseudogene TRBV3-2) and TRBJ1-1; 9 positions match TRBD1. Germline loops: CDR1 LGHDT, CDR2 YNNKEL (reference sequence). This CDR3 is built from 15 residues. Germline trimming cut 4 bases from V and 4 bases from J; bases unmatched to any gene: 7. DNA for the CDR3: TGTGCCAGCAGCCGGAAACAGGGGGCGACCACTGAAGCTTTCTTT. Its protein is CASSRKQGATTEAFF.

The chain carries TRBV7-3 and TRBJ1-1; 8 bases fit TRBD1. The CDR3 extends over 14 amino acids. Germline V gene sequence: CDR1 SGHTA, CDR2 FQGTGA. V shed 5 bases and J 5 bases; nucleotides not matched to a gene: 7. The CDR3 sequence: CASSPTGGWTEAFF. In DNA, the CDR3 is TGTGCCAGCAGCCCAACAGGGGGATGGACTGAAGCTTTCTTT. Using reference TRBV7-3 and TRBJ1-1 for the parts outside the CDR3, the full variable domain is GAGVSQTPSNKVTEKGKYVELRCDPISGHTALYWYRQSLGQGPEFLIYFQGTGAADDSGLPNDRFFAVRPEGSVSTLKIQRTERGDSAVYLCASSPTGGWTEAFFGQGTRLTVV.

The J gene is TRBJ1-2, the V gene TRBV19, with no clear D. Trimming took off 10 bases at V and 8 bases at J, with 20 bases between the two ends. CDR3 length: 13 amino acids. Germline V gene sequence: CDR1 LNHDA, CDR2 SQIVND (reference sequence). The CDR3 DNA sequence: TGTGCCACCCACGAGGCGGGAATCTCGGGCTACACCTTC. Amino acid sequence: CATHEAGISGYTF.

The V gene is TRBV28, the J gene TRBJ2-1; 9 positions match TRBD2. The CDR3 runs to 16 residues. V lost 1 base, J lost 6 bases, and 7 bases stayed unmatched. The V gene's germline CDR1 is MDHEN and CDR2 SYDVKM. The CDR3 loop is CASSLYSLAGPNEQFF. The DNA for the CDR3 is TGTGCCAGCAGTTTATACTCGCTAGCGGGGCCCAATGAGCAGTTCTTC.

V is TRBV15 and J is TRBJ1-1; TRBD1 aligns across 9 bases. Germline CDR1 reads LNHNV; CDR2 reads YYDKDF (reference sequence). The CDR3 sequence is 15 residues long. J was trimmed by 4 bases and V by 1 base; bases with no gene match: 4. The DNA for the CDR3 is TGTGCCACCAGCAGAGTAAGGACAGGGGCCACTGAAGCTTTCTTT. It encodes CATSRVRTGATEAFF.

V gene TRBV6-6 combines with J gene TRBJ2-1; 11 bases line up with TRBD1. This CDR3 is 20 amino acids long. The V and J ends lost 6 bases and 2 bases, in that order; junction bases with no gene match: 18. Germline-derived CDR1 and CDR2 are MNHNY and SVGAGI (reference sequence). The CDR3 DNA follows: TGTGCCAGCAGCCTACTGGGACAGGGGGGATACGGGGGACCCTACAATGAGCAGTTCTTC. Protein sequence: CASSLLGQGGYGGPYNEQFF.

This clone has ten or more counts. The CDR3 here is CASSLGVYRGRGTEAFF. As DNA, the CDR3 is TGTGCCAGCAGCTTGGGGGTATACAGGGGGCGCGGCACTGAAGCTTTCTTT. The V call is TRBV5-5, the J call TRBJ1-1, with 9 nucleotides matching TRBD1. V was pared by 0 bases and J by 4 bases, with 10 bases of the junction left unmatched. The CDR3 spans 17 residues. Looked up from germline, CDR1 is SGHKS and CDR2 is YYEKEE (reference sequence).

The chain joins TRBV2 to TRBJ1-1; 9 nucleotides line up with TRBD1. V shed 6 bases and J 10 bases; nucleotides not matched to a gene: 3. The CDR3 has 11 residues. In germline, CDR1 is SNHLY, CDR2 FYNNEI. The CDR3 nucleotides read TGTGCCAGCAGCGGACAGGGGAGAGCTTTCTTT. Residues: CASSGQGRAFF.

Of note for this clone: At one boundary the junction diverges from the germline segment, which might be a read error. CDR3 in amino acids: CASSLVGGRGGQLFF. The CDR3 DNA reads TGTGCCAGCAGCTTAGTCGGAGGGAGGGGCGGGCAGCTGTTTTTT. The rearrangement links TRBV7-2 to TRBJ2-2, with 7 bases matching TRBD2. Germline CDR1 and CDR2: SGHTA and FQGNSA. The CDR3 has 15 amino acids.

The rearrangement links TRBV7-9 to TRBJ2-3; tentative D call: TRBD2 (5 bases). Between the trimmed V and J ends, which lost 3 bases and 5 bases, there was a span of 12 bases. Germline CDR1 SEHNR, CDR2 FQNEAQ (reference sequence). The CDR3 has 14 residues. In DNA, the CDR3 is TGTGCCAGCAGCTTCGGGGTCAACGGAGATACGCAGTATTTT. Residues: CASSFGVNGDTQYF.

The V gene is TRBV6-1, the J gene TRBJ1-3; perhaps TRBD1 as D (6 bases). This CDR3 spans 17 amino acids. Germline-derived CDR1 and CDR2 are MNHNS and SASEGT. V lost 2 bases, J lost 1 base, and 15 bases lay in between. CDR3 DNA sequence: TGTGCCAGCAGTGAAATAACAGGGACCGCGTCTGGAAACACCATATATTTT. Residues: CASSEITGTASGNTIYF.